This T cell receptor beta chain originates from a study of blood T cell repertoires in COVID-19. Study at large: PBMCs, B-cell-depleted T cells, or T cells provided the cDNA or gDNA that made up the material.

Trimming left V 4 bases short and J 7 bases short, with 11 bases between. CDR3 size: 11 residues. CDR1 and CDR2 (germline): SQVTM, ANQGSEA. Authors' methods: The assay estimated nucleated cells by amplifying reference gene primers. Sequencing was performed with immunoSEQ multiplex PCR; in TCRdb, only in-frame clones are kept and a portion is missing. V and J calls plus clone size are reproduced from that table; the DNA served to infer D and trimming. The table includes about 74,000 clones, over 70% detected once. This clone was recorded a few times. Sequencing was performed on peripheral blood. This chain joins TRBV29-1 and TRBJ2-7; D is perhaps TRBD2 (5 bases). This clonotype originated in a man between 65 and 79 years old with acute or convalescent COVID-19. This CDR3 reads CSVGGDWEQYF. DNA of the CDR3: TGCAGCGTTGGGGGAGATTGGGAGCAGTACTTC.